This T cell receptor (beta chain) was documented in a study of blood T cell repertoires in COVID-19. Assay used: immunoSEQ multiplex PCR; TCRdb lists only in-frame clones, some missing. The sample includes about 250,000 clones, about 86% of them seen just once. In its sample, this clone was seen once. Germline V gives CDR1 SGHTA, CDR2 FQGNSA. J gave up 2 bases and V 3 bases, and 6 bases lay outside the gene matches. CDR3 length equals 16 residues. Sequenced input: peripheral blood. The source is an elderly man with acute or convalescent COVID-19. This chain joins TRBV7-2 and TRBJ1-4; the match to TRBD1 covers 7 bases. The chain's CDR3 is CASSLQRQGTNEKLFF. CDR3 DNA sequence: TGTGCCAGCAGCTTGCAGAGACAGGGCACTAATGAAAAACTGTTTTTT. Using reference TRBV7-2 and TRBJ1-4 for the parts outside the CDR3, the full variable domain is GAGVSQSPSNKVTEKGKDVELRCDPISGHTALYWYRQSLGQGLEFLIYFQGNSAPDKSGLPSDRFSAERTGGSVSTLTIQRTQQEDSAVYLCASSLQRQGTNEKLFFGSGTQLSVL.